Each of the 29 T cell receptor beta chains below was sequenced from the same sample in a study of blood T cell repertoires in COVID-19. Sequencing used immunoSEQ multiplex PCR; TCRdb keeps in-frame clones, though not all of them. Here the sample spans about 230,000 clones, 65% to 90% being singletons. The sample taken for sequencing was peripheral blood. All receptors come from a man aged 50 to 60 with COVID-19, enrolled during active disease.

The chain employs TRBV4-1 and TRBJ2-4; 10 bases line up with TRBD1. The CDR3 is 20 residues long. Germline loops: CDR1 MGHRA, CDR2 YSYEKL. Trimming took 2 bases from V and 0 from J; bases not matched to a gene: 13. The CDR3 DNA follows: TGCGCCAGCAGCCAACCGGGCGGGACAGGGGACCCCCCAGCCAAAAACATTCAGTACTTC. Protein sequence: CASSQPGGTGDPPAKNIQYF.

Here the CDR3 reads CASSNGGRTEAFF. CDR3 coding DNA: TGCGCCAGCAGCAATGGAGGGCGGACTGAAGCTTTCTTT. The chain uses TRBV10-2 and TRBJ1-1; D not certain. Germline-derived CDR1 and CDR2 are WSHSY and SAAADI. CDR3 length: 13 residues. V lost 6 bases, J lost 5 bases, and 13 bases lay in between.

V is TRBV18 and J is TRBJ1-5; D possibly corresponds to TRBD1 (5 bases). Germline assignment: CDR1 KGHSH and CDR2 LQKENI. The CDR3 is made up of 15 amino acids. V shed 2 bases and J shed 5 bases, with 13 bases lying between them. For the CDR3, the DNA is TGTGCCAGCTCACCAGTCTCGGGGGTCGATCAGCCCCAGCATTTT. As protein: CASSPVSGVDQPQHF.

V is TRBV18 and J is TRBJ1-5, with 7 positions matching TRBD1. Germline V gene sequence: CDR1 KGHSH, CDR2 LQKENI. The CDR3 loop spans 15 amino acids. With 3 bases clipped from V and 7 bases from J, the junction kept 9 bases outside the gene matches. The CDR3 DNA is TGTGCCAGCTCACCGAGCGACAGGGTCGGACAGCCCCAGCATTTT. Translated: CASSPSDRVGQPQHF.

This clone has a handful of counts. The chain has TRBV7-2 and TRBJ2-2; TRBD1 aligns across 9 bases. V dropped 10 bases and J dropped 6; count of bases not matched to a gene: 15. This CDR3 region has 16 residues. Germline CDR1 reads SGHTA; CDR2 reads FQGNSA. The CDR3 nucleotides are TGTGCCACCTCATTAGGACAGGGGTTAAGTTCCGGGGAGCTGTTTTTT. Its translation: CATSLGQGLSSGELFF.

V and J are TRBV7-2 and TRBJ1-3; perhaps TRBD1 as D (6 bases). Per the germline V gene, CDR1 is SGHTA and CDR2 is FQGNSA. V was shortened by 3 bases and J by 0 bases, with 12 bases between the two germline ends. This CDR3 has 16 residues. CDR3 region: CASSFGGGLSGNTIYF. CDR3 nucleotide sequence: TGTGCCAGCAGCTTCGGCGGGGGGCTCTCTGGAAACACCATATATTTT.

The chain links TRBV27 to TRBJ1-2; 8 bases fit TRBD1. The junction had 19 bases not matched to a gene; V was cut back by 8 bases and J by 5 bases. This CDR3 region has 17 residues. Per germline, CDR1 MNHEY and CDR2 SMNVEV (reference sequence). In nucleotides, the CDR3 is TGTGCCAGCTTGGACAGGGTTTCGCTCGAGCCCCTTTATGGCTACACCTTC. Its translation: CASLDRVSLEPLYGYTF.

V usage is TRBV4-2 and J usage is TRBJ2-2; a possible D gene is TRBD2 (6 bases). Germline V lookup: CDR1 LGHNA, CDR2 YNFKEQ. The length of the CDR3 is 16 residues. The V end was cut by 1 base, the J end by 5 bases, with 14 bases between. The CDR3 region is CASSQGVLAETGELFF. Here the CDR3 DNA reads TGTGCCAGCAGCCAAGGAGTGTTAGCGGAGACCGGGGAGCTGTTTTTT.

This chain connects TRBV24-1 to TRBJ2-3, with D perhaps matching TRBD2 (6 bases). V lost 5 bases, J lost 4 bases, and 15 bases lay in between. The CDR3 sequence is 15 residues long. Germline CDR1 KGHDR, CDR2 SFDVKD. CDR3 bases: TGTGCCACCAGTGCTGCGGGGCCCGCAGCAGATACGCAGTATTTT. It is translated as CATSAAGPAADTQYF.

CDR3 sequence: CASSLFGGAGNTIYF. The CDR3 DNA reads as TGTGCCAGCAGCTTATTCGGAGGAGCCGGAAACACCATATATTTT. The V and J genes are TRBV7-2 and TRBJ1-3; D remains unclear. V lost 2 bases and J 4 bases, leaving 12 bases between the germline ends. The CDR3 has 15 residues. The germline V gene encodes CDR1 SGHTA and CDR2 FQGNSA.

V and J are TRBV5-1 and TRBJ2-7; D perhaps matches TRBD2 (6 bases). V was clipped by 4 bases and J by 2 bases, with 13 bases between them. The germline V gene encodes CDR1 SGHRS and CDR2 YFSETQ. This CDR3 region has 14 residues. The CDR3 region is CASSPEGLPYEQYF. The DNA for the CDR3 is TGCGCCAGCAGCCCGGAGGGTCTTCCCTACGAGCAGTACTTC. Complete variable domain (other parts from reference TRBV5-1 and TRBJ2-7): KAGVTQTPRYLIKTRGQQVTLSCSPISGHRSVSWYQQTPGQGLQFLFEYFSETQRNKGNFPGRFSGRQFSNSRSEMNVSTLELGDSALYLCASSPEGLPYEQYFGPGTRLTVT.

The rearrangement links TRBV30 to TRBJ2-3; TRBD2 might be the D (5 bases). V lost 0 bases and J lost 6, with 7 bases in between. This CDR3 is 12 amino acids long. Germline values: CDR1 GTSNPN, CDR2 SVGIG (reference sequence). For the CDR3, the DNA is TGTGCCTGGAGTGTAGGAGGTGATACGCAGTATTTT. Protein sequence: CAWSVGGDTQYF.

This clone was detected once. The chain carries TRBV19 and TRBJ2-2; 10 bases map to TRBD2. V dropped 4 bases and J dropped 5; count of bases not matched to a gene: 4. This CDR3 has 15 residues. Germline loops: CDR1 LNHDA, CDR2 SQIVND (reference sequence). The CDR3 loop reads CASSTSGRGTGELFF. For the CDR3, the DNA is TGTGCCAGTAGTACTAGCGGGAGAGGGACCGGGGAGCTGTTTTTT.

Remarks on this clone: This sample also contains other DNA sequences that code for the same CDR3. This chain links TRBV19 with TRBJ1-5; TRBD1 matches at 7 bases. The CDR3 is made up of 14 amino acids. Germline lookup yields CDR1 LNHDA and CDR2 SQIVND (reference sequence). After removal of 3 bases from V and 2 bases from J, the junction contained 1 base not matched to a gene. CDR3: CASSITGGNQPQHF. The CDR3 region has the DNA TGTGCCAGTAGTATCACAGGGGGCAATCAGCCCCAGCATTTT.

V usage is TRBV27 and J usage is TRBJ2-1; TRBD2 aligns across 16 bases. The CDR3 totals 16 residues. V trimming: 5 bases; J trimming: 4 bases; junction bases outside the gene matches: 2. Germline-derived CDR1 and CDR2 are MNHEY and SMNVEV (reference sequence). CDR3 nucleotides: TGTGCCAGCAGTGCGGGACTAGCGGGAGGGTACAATGAGCAGTTCTTC. Translated, it gives CASSAGLAGGYNEQFF.

The chain couples TRBV19 to TRBJ2-3; D is perhaps TRBD2 (6 bases). The CDR3 has 15 amino acids. In germline, CDR1 is LNHDA, CDR2 SQIVND (reference sequence). Trimming cost V 5 bases and J 5 bases, with 17 bases left between them. DNA of the CDR3: TGTGCCAGTAGTTCCACCGGGAGTTGGGGAGATACGCAGTATTTT. It translates to CASSSTGSWGDTQYF.

The sample holds one count of this clone. The chain is built from TRBV27 and TRBJ2-7, with a weak D call TRBD1 (5 bases). V lost 0 bases, J lost 0 bases, and 12 bases lay in between. Germline CDR1 and CDR2: MNHEY and SMNVEV (reference sequence). This CDR3 comprises 16 residues. DNA for the CDR3: TGTGCCAGCAGTTTATCGGCAGGGCCGTACTCCTACGAGCAGTACTTC. Its translation is CASSLSAGPYSYEQYF.

CDR3 sequence (DNA): TGCGCCAGCATGGGGGGACTAGCGGGAATTGAGCAGTACTTC. This encodes CASMGGLAGIEQYF. The chain couples TRBV10-2 to TRBJ2-7; 13 bases fit TRBD2. Trimming at V came to 7 bases and at J to 7 bases, leaving 7 bases not matched to a gene. The germline CDR1 and CDR2 sequences are WSHSY and SAAADI. The CDR3 is 14 amino acids.

The V gene is TRBV27, the J gene TRBJ1-5; D remains unclear. In germline, CDR1 is MNHEY, CDR2 SMNVEV (reference sequence). Trimming took off 6 bases at V and 0 bases at J, with 12 bases between the two ends. The CDR3 spans 15 residues. CDR3 region: CASRADWTSNQPQHF. The CDR3 nucleotides are TGTGCCAGCAGGGCGGACTGGACTAGCAATCAGCCCCAGCATTTT.

The J gene is TRBJ2-3, the V gene TRBV6-2 or TRBV6-3, with a weak D call TRBD2 (5 bases). Per germline, CDR1 MNHEY and CDR2 SVGEGT. The CDR3 totals 15 residues. Trimming left V 3 bases short and J 2 bases short, with 12 bases between. In nucleotides, the CDR3 is TGTGCCAGCAGTTATGGGCTAGCCGACACAGATACGCAGTATTTT. Translated, it gives CASSYGLADTDTQYF.

The rearrangement links TRBV18 to TRBJ1-6; D unclear. The CDR3 is made up of 16 amino acids. V was trimmed by 2 bases and J by 7 bases, leaving 15 bases between them. Per germline, CDR1 KGHSH and CDR2 LQKENI. The CDR3 region is CASSPERQRGNSPLHF. The DNA of the CDR3 is TGTGCCAGCTCACCAGAGAGGCAGAGAGGAAATTCACCCCTCCACTTT.

This clone was observed once. The chain combines TRBV20-1 with TRBJ1-2; perhaps TRBD1 as D (5 bases). Trimming took off 3 bases at V and 3 bases at J, with 14 bases between the two ends. Germline CDR1 is DFQATT and CDR2 is SNEGSKA (reference sequence). This CDR3 comprises 14 residues. The CDR3 sequence is CSASSPGGDYGYTF. The CDR3 DNA sequence: TGCAGTGCTAGTTCTCCGGGGGGGGACTATGGCTACACCTTC.

V usage is TRBV19 and J usage is TRBJ2-5; 9 nucleotides line up with TRBD1. V lost 5 bases to trimming and J lost 1 base; unmatched junction nucleotides: 5. Per the germline V gene, CDR1 is LNHDA and CDR2 is SQIVND (reference sequence). CDR3 length: 15 amino acids. The CDR3 region is CASSYRDRAQETQYF. The CDR3, as DNA: TGTGCCAGTAGTTACCGGGACAGGGCCCAAGAGACCCAGTACTTC. Complete variable domain (other parts from reference TRBV19 and TRBJ2-5): DGGITQSPKYLFRKEGQNVTLSCEQNLNHDAMYWYRQDPGQGLRLIYYSQIVNDFQKGDIAEGYSVSREKKESFPLTVTSAQKNPTAFYLCASSYRDRAQETQYFGPGTRLLVL.

This sequence joins TRBV7-2 and TRBJ1-6, with 8 bases that match TRBD1. Per the germline V gene, CDR1 is SGHTA and CDR2 is FQGNSA. CDR3 size: 16 residues. V lost 1 base to trimming and J lost 7 bases; unmatched junction nucleotides: 6. CDR3 nucleotide sequence: TGTGCCAGCAGCTTAGTATCAGGGGGCGCGAATTCACCCCTCCACTTT. Translation: CASSLVSGGANSPLHF.

The genes are TRBV19 and TRBJ1-2; possibly TRBD1 for D (5 bases). The germline V gene encodes CDR1 LNHDA and CDR2 SQIVND (reference sequence). Trimming removed 5 bases from V and 1 base from J, with 17 bases in between. The CDR3 sequence is 16 residues long. Here the CDR3 DNA reads TGTGCCAGTAGTCGGATGGGGGGGACGGGTAACTATGGCTACACCTTC. This encodes CASSRMGGTGNYGYTF.

The chain carries TRBV19 and TRBJ2-1; 10 bases map to TRBD2. V shed 4 bases, J shed 4 bases, and the junction held 4 bases outside the gene matches. Germline lookup yields CDR1 LNHDA and CDR2 SQIVND (reference sequence). The CDR3 extends over 15 amino acids. The DNA of the CDR3 is TGTGCCAGTAGTAATAGCGGGAGGATGTACAATGAGCAGTTCTTC. Its protein is CASSNSGRMYNEQFF.

The chain links TRBV30 to TRBJ1-5; D remains unclear. The CDR3 is made up of 12 amino acids. The V end was cut by 3 bases, the J end by 2 bases, with 5 bases between. Per the germline V gene, CDR1 is GTSNPN and CDR2 is SVGIG (reference sequence). In nucleotides, the CDR3 is TGTGCCTGGAGAGTAGGCAATCAGCCCCAGCATTTT. It is translated as CAWRVGNQPQHF.

The chain joins TRBV25-1 to TRBJ2-7, with 8 bases fitting TRBD1. Losses at the gene ends were 9 bases for V and 7 bases for J; bases not matched to a gene: 14. Per the germline V gene, CDR1 is MGHDK and CDR2 is SYGVNS. CDR3 size: 14 residues. In DNA form, the CDR3 reads TGTGCCAGAACGATCAGGGGGCTCCTGGGAGAGCAGTACTTC. Translating gives CARTIRGLLGEQYF.

The rearrangement uses TRBV9 and TRBJ2-1; maybe TRBD2 (5 bases). Germline-derived CDR1 and CDR2 are SGDLS and YYNGEE. This CDR3 has 13 residues. With 1 base removed from V and 10 bases from J, the gap between germline ends came to 12 bases. Here the CDR3 reads CASSVFRSGEQFF. Written as DNA, the CDR3 is TGTGCCAGCAGCGTATTTCGGTCGGGGGAGCAGTTCTTC.